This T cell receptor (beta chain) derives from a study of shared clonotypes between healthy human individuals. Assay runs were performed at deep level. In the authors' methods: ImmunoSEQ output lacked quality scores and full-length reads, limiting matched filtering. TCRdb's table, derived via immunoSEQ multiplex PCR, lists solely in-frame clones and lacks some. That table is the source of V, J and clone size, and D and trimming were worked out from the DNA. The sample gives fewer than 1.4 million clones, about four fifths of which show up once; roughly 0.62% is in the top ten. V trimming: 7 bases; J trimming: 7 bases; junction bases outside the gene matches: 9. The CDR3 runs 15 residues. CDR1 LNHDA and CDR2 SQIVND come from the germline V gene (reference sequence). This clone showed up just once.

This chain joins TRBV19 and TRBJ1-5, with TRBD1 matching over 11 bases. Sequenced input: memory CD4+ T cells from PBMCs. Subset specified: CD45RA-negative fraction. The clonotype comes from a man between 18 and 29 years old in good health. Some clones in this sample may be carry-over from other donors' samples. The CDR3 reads CASNSDRGRRQPQHF. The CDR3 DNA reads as TGTGCCAGTAACTCGGACAGGGGGCGAAGACAGCCCCAGCATTTT.